The rows below give T cell receptor beta chains drawn from one sample of a study of T cell responses to AZD1222 COVID-19 vaccine. TCRdb's table, derived via immunoSEQ multiplex PCR, lists solely in-frame clones and lacks some. This table has 120,000 to 150,000 clones, roughly 90% appearing once. Sequenced material: peripheral blood, taken 28 days after the second dose of the MenACWY control vaccine. Every receptor here comes from an adult who received the MenACWY meningococcal vaccine as a control. CDR3s include the opening cysteine and the closing phenylalanine or tryptophan. The order of the fields is V gene, CDR3 length, J gene, clone size, D gene, CDR3 protein, CDR3 DNA. The D gene is left open where the match is weak. Only part of the rows carry a size: once, few, many, or a class if the clone is expanded.

TRBV11-2	14	TRBJ2-7	few	TRBD1	CASSIGQGSYEQYF	TGTGCCAGCAGCATCGGACAGGGGAGCTACGAGCAGTACTTC
TRBV5-1	14	TRBJ2-3	.	.	CASSGSPGTDTQYF	TGCGCCAGCTCCGGTTCCCCGGGCACAGATACGCAGTATTTT
TRBV27	15	TRBJ1-1	.	TRBD1	CASQVSDRLNTEAFF	TGTGCCAGCCAAGTTTCGGACAGGCTCAACACTGAAGCTTTCTTT
TRBV7-3	15	TRBJ1-1	.	.	CASTLSADRNTEAFF	TGTGCCAGCACCCTAAGTGCAGACAGGAACACTGAAGCTTTCTTT
TRBV24-1	18	TRBJ1-3	few	.	CATSDLHYRSVTGNTIYF	TGTGCCACCAGTGATTTGCACTATCGGTCAGTAACCGGAAACACCATATATTTT
TRBV3-1/TRBV3-2	14	TRBJ1-2	.	TRBD1	CASSQQGARISYTF	TGTGCCAGCAGCCAACAGGGGGCGCGTATTAGCTACACCTTC
TRBV27	13	TRBJ2-7	.	.	CASSLSRPHEQYF	TGTGCCAGCAGTTTATCCCGCCCCCACGAGCAGTACTTC
TRBV7-7	13	TRBJ2-5	once	TRBD2	CASSLRLAETQYF	TGTGCTAGCAGCTTAAGACTAGCGGAGACCCAGTACTTC
TRBV3-1/TRBV3-2	14	TRBJ1-2	.	.	CASSRGDHYYGYTF	TGTGCCAGCAGCCGAGGGGATCACTACTATGGCTACACCTTC
TRBV10-3	13	TRBJ1-2	.	.	CAISEQSGYGYTF	TGTGCCATCAGTGAGCAGTCGGGCTATGGCTACACCTTC
TRBV7-9	13	TRBJ1-3	.	TRBD1	CASSRGHGNTIYF	TGTGCCAGCAGCAGGGGGCACGGAAACACCATATATTTT
TRBV9	16	TRBJ1-1	.	TRBD1	CASADSLGTGNTEAFF	TGTGCCAGCGCCGACTCTTTAGGGACAGGGAACACTGAAGCTTTCTTT
TRBV6-5	13	TRBJ1-1	.	.	CASSYREGTEAFF	TGTGCCAGCAGTTACAGAGAAGGAACTGAAGCTTTCTTT
TRBV28	14	TRBJ2-5	.	TRBD2	CASSLASGEETQYF	TGTGCCAGCAGTTTAGCTAGCGGGGAAGAGACCCAGTACTTC
TRBV9	14	TRBJ2-7	.	.	CASSALGAHYEQYF	TGTGCCAGCAGCGCCCTCGGGGCCCACTACGAGCAGTACTTC
TRBV5-1	14	TRBJ1-1	.	.	CASRGGASNTEAFF	TGCGCCAGCAGAGGAGGGGCTTCGAACACTGAAGCTTTCTTT
TRBV5-1	14	TRBJ2-5	.	TRBD2	CASSLGTTSETQYF	TGCGCCAGCAGCCTCGGGACTACGTCAGAGACCCAGTACTTC
TRBV12-3/TRBV12-4	12	TRBJ2-1	.	.	CASSSFGNEQFF	TGTGCCAGCAGTTCCTTCGGGAATGAGCAGTTCTTC
TRBV21-1	13	TRBJ1-1	few	.	CASSKKGPADAFF	TGTGCCAGCAGCAAAAAGGGACCCGCCGACGCTTTCTTT
TRBV9	13	TRBJ2-5	.	.	CASRGTAQETQYF	TGTGCCAGCAGGGGGACTGCACAAGAGACCCAGTACTTC
TRBV19	15	TRBJ2-7	.	.	CASSIEATAGYEQYF	TGTGCCAGTAGTATAGAAGCGACAGCGGGCTACGAGCAGTACTTC
TRBV6-5	16	TRBJ2-1	.	.	CASSYEGLRPYNEQFF	TGTGCCAGCAGTTACGAGGGACTCCGCCCATACAATGAGCAGTTCTTC
TRBV19	15	TRBJ1-1	.	TRBD1	CASSPHSRGQTEAFF	TGTGCCAGTAGTCCGCACTCCAGGGGGCAAACTGAAGCTTTCTTT
TRBV5-1	14	TRBJ1-3	.	.	CASSSRSSGNTIYF	TGCGCCAGCAGCTCCCGGAGTTCTGGAAACACCATATATTTT
TRBV7-9	14	TRBJ1-2	.	.	CASSRPGAGDGYTF	TGTGCCAGCAGCCGCCCGGGGGCCGGGGATGGCTACACCTTC
TRBV5-1	15	TRBJ1-1	.	TRBD1	CASSPRTGMNTEAFF	TGCGCCAGCAGCCCGCGGACAGGGATGAACACTGAAGCTTTCTTT
TRBV19	13	TRBJ1-2	.	.	CASSIDRNYGYTF	TGTGCCAGTAGTATCGACAGGAACTATGGCTACACCTTC
TRBV7-3	13	TRBJ1-1	.	.	CASSLPGGTEAFF	TGTGCCAGCAGCTTACCCGGAGGGACTGAAGCTTTCTTT
TRBV30	15	TRBJ1-1	.	TRBD1	CAWSREDRANTEAFF	TGTGCCTGGAGTCGGGAGGACAGGGCGAACACTGAAGCTTTCTTT
TRBV2	14	TRBJ1-5	.	TRBD1	CASGGTGLNQPQHF	TGTGCCAGCGGGGGGACAGGGCTGAATCAGCCCCAGCATTTT
TRBV5-1	14	TRBJ2-1	.	TRBD2	CASRASGAGDEQFF	TGCGCCAGCAGAGCAAGCGGGGCTGGGGATGAGCAGTTCTTC
TRBV14	16	TRBJ2-1	few	TRBD2	CASSRTSGGVYNEQFF	TGTGCCAGCAGCCGGACTAGCGGGGGGGTCTACAATGAGCAGTTCTTC
TRBV24-1	15	TRBJ1-2	.	TRBD1	CATSDPSGTGYGYTF	TGTGCCACCAGTGATCCCTCCGGGACAGGATATGGCTACACCTTC
TRBV13	14	TRBJ2-5	.	.	CASSVLQGQETQYF	TGTGCCAGCAGCGTACTACAGGGTCAAGAGACCCAGTACTTC
TRBV29-1	12	TRBJ2-7	.	.	CSATGTEYEQYF	TGCAGCGCGACCGGGACTGAGTACGAGCAGTACTTC
TRBV6-1	15	TRBJ2-7	.	.	CASSEAPGSFYEQYF	TGTGCCAGCAGTGAAGCGCCGGGGTCGTTCTACGAGCAGTACTTC
TRBV4-2	14	TRBJ1-2	.	TRBD1	CASSQESRTGGYTF	TGTGCCAGCAGCCAAGAATCAAGGACAGGTGGCTACACCTTC
TRBV4-2	15	TRBJ2-1	.	.	CASSQDPGVYNEQFF	TGTGCCAGCAGCCAAGATCCAGGGGTCTACAATGAGCAGTTCTTC
TRBV27	13	TRBJ2-7	.	.	CASSLRRGYEQYF	TGTGCCAGCTCACTCCGCAGGGGCTACGAGCAGTACTTC
TRBV29-1	13	TRBJ2-7	.	TRBD1	CSVRQGAINEQYF	TGCAGCGTTCGCCAGGGGGCGATTAACGAGCAGTACTTC
TRBV6-4	14	TRBJ1-2	.	.	CASKTTPGSIGYTF	TGTGCCAGCAAGACAACCCCAGGGTCGATTGGCTACACCTTC
TRBV27	16	TRBJ1-2	.	TRBD1	CASSPLTDRGNYGYTF	TGTGCCAGCAGTCCGCTAACGGACAGGGGGAACTATGGCTACACCTTC
TRBV6-1	16	TRBJ1-2	once	.	CASSEHVRGGMDGYTF	TGTGCCAGCAGTGAACATGTGAGAGGGGGGATGGATGGCTACACCTTC
TRBV5-4	13	TRBJ2-5	once	TRBD1	CASSLKQGGTQYF	TGTGCCAGCAGCTTGAAACAGGGGGGGACCCAGTACTTC
TRBV15	14	TRBJ1-2	.	.	CATSRDPGARRYTF	TGTGCCACCAGCAGAGATCCCGGGGCGAGGCGCTACACCTTC
TRBV29-1	11	TRBJ2-4	few	.	CSVRAKNIQYF	TGCAGCGTTCGAGCCAAAAACATTCAGTACTTC
TRBV28	16	TRBJ1-5	.	.	CASSPTQGGGNQPQHF	TGTGCCAGCAGCCCAACGCAGGGTGGCGGCAATCAGCCCCAGCATTTT
TRBV3-1/TRBV3-2	15	TRBJ1-2	.	.	CASSQSVAGRNGYTF	TGTGCCAGCAGCCAGTCTGTGGCGGGGAGGAACGGCTACACCTTC
TRBV7-8	14	TRBJ2-1	.	TRBD2	CASSFGTSGNEQFF	TGTGCCAGCAGCTTTGGGACTAGCGGTAATGAGCAGTTCTTC
TRBV5-6	13	TRBJ1-4	.	.	CASSLVVGEKLFF	TGTGCCAGCAGCTTGGTAGTGGGTGAAAAACTGTTTTTT
TRBV19	18	TRBJ1-1	.	TRBD1	CASIPRRLTGAVNTEAFF	TGTGCCAGTATCCCACGCCGGTTGACAGGGGCGGTAAACACTGAAGCTTTCTTT
TRBV2	13	TRBJ1-6	.	.	CASRDSRNSPLHF	TGTGCCAGCCGCGACAGTCGGAATTCACCCCTCCACTTT
TRBV7-9	12	TRBJ2-7	.	.	CASSQESYEQYF	TGTGCCAGCAGCCAAGAGTCCTACGAGCAGTACTTC
TRBV4-1	15	TRBJ2-7	.	TRBD2	CASREKTSPLNEQYF	TGCGCCAGCAGAGAAAAGACTAGCCCTTTAAACGAGCAGTACTTC
TRBV25-1	14	TRBJ2-1	.	TRBD1	CASSRKGALNEQFF	TGTGCCAGCAGTCGGAAGGGGGCGTTGAATGAGCAGTTCTTC
TRBV7-3	16	TRBJ1-5	.	.	CASSPPVGAQSQPQHF	TGTGCCAGCAGCCCCCCAGTTGGGGCCCAGTCCCAGCCCCAGCATTTT
TRBV7-9	15	TRBJ1-1	.	.	CASSLTGSVNTEAFF	TGTGCCAGCAGCTTAACAGGCTCCGTGAACACTGAAGCTTTCTTT
TRBV18	14	TRBJ1-2	.	TRBD1	CASSTTGTDYGYTF	TGTGCCAGCTCAACTACCGGGACAGACTATGGCTACACCTTC
TRBV13	16	TRBJ2-7	.	.	CASSFLWGSRAYEQYF	TGTGCCAGCAGCTTCCTTTGGGGCTCGAGGGCCTACGAGCAGTACTTC